Shown below are 26 T cell receptor beta chains from a single sample sequenced in a study of blood T cell repertoires in COVID-19. Method: immunoSEQ multiplex PCR; TCRdb's copy keeps in-frame clones and lacks some. The sample carries more than 15,000 clones, 80% to 90% recorded once. The sample was peripheral blood. These receptors all stem from a human donor in a cohort sampled during active COVID-19.

The sample holds a few counts of this clone. This sequence joins TRBV9 and TRBJ2-1; 14 bases line up with TRBD2. In germline, CDR1 is SGDLS, CDR2 YYNGEE. This CDR3 region has 16 residues. The J segment lost 12 bases and the V segment lost 4 bases, leaving 12 bases of the junction unmatched. The CDR3 bases are TGTGCCAGCAGCCCAGAGTCCGGGACTAGCGGGAGAGGGCAGTTCTTC. Amino acid sequence: CASSPESGTSGRGQFF.

This chain joins TRBV28 and TRBJ1-5; D gene ambiguous. CDR1 and CDR2 (germline): MDHEN, SYDVKM. Between the trimmed V and J ends, which lost 3 bases and 2 bases, there was a span of 8 bases. This CDR3 has 14 amino acids. This chain's CDR3 is CASSFSVGNQPQHF. CDR3 bases: TGTGCCAGCAGTTTCTCAGTTGGCAATCAGCCCCAGCATTTT. The whole variable domain, filled in from reference TRBV28 and TRBJ1-5, reads DVKVTQSSRYLVKRTGEKVFLECVQDMDHENMFWYRQDPGLGLRLIYFSYDVKMKEKGDIPEGYSVSREKKERFSLILESASTNQTSMYLCASSFSVGNQPQHFGDGTRLSIL.

The rearrangement joins TRBV5-8 to TRBJ1-3; 7 bases align to TRBD1. Germline V CDR1 and CDR2: SGHTS, YDEGEE. The CDR3 consists of 16 residues. The V segment lost 2 bases and the J segment 0 bases; nucleotides outside the gene matches: 5. In DNA, the CDR3 is TGTGCCAGCAGCTTAACCCCAGGGGGCTCTGGAAACACCATATATTTT. Translation: CASSLTPGGSGNTIYF.

The rearrangement links TRBV5-1 to TRBJ2-3; D perhaps matches TRBD2 (5 bases). The germline CDR1 and CDR2 sequences are SGHRS and YFSETQ. The ends were cut back, 0 bases at V and 0 bases at J, with 5 bases in the middle. The CDR3 extends over 14 amino acids. CDR3 coding DNA: TGCGCCAGCAGCTTGGGAGGGAGCACAGATACGCAGTATTTT. This translates into CASSLGGSTDTQYF.

This clone was recorded a few times. The CDR3 protein is CASSQGATRGSNQPQHF. The CDR3 nucleotides are TGCGCCAGCAGCCAAGGAGCGACAAGGGGCAGCAATCAGCCCCAGCATTTT. The chain is built from TRBV4-1 and TRBJ1-5, with D perhaps matching TRBD1 (5 bases). Germline V gives CDR1 MGHRA, CDR2 YSYEKL. The CDR3 length is 17 residues. The ends were cut back, 1 base at V and 1 base at J, with 14 bases in the middle.

This clone was counted between two and nine times. The chain couples TRBV11-2 to TRBJ2-3; the D gene is possibly TRBD1 (5 bases). Per the germline V gene, CDR1 is SGHAT and CDR2 is FQNNGV. This CDR3 comprises 14 residues. The V gene lost 3 bases and the J gene lost 2 bases, with 9 bases spanning the gap. The CDR3 DNA reads as TGTGCCAGCAGCTTCCTGGACACCACAGATACGCAGTATTTT. This translates into CASSFLDTTDTQYF.

This clone was picked up a small number of times. The chain links TRBV30 to TRBJ2-7; 11 nucleotides agree with TRBD1. The CDR3 runs to 13 residues. The V segment lost 5 bases and the J segment 2 bases; nucleotides outside the gene matches: 2. Germline CDR1 GTSNPN, CDR2 SVGIG (reference sequence). The CDR3 DNA reads as TGTGCCTGGGGACAGGGGGCGGCCTACGAGCAGTACTTC. Protein: CAWGQGAAYEQYF.

This chain uses TRBV7-7 with TRBJ2-7, with TRBD2 as a possible D gene (6 bases). The V gene's germline CDR1 is SSHAT and CDR2 FNYEAQ (reference sequence). V shed 6 bases and J shed 3 bases, with 18 bases lying between them. The CDR3 extends over 15 amino acids. The CDR3 DNA sequence: TGTGCCAGCAGGGGGGGACTTTTGGGTTTCTACGAGCAGTACTTC. It yields the protein CASRGGLLGFYEQYF.

This sequence joins TRBV24-1 and TRBJ2-2, with 7 bases lining up with TRBD1. The germline CDR1 and CDR2 sequences are KGHDR and SFDVKD. The CDR3 spans 16 residues. Trimming at V came to 5 bases and at J to 5 bases, leaving 10 bases not matched to a gene. CDR3 DNA: TGTGCCACCAGTGGGGAACAGGGGTTGGTAACCGGGGAGCTGTTTTTT. Protein: CATSGEQGLVTGELFF.

V and J are TRBV19 and TRBJ1-3; D may be TRBD1 (6 bases). Germline V lookup: CDR1 LNHDA, CDR2 SQIVND (reference sequence). This CDR3 has 14 residues. Trimming removed 8 bases at V and 2 bases at J, with 13 bases between. CDR3 sequence (DNA): TGTGCCAGTGGGACCGGGACAACTGGAAACACCATATATTTT. Translation: CASGTGTTGNTIYF.

The rearrangement joins TRBV5-4 to TRBJ2-3; no definite D call. Germline CDR1 SGHNT, CDR2 YYREEE (reference sequence). Trimming took 3 bases from V and 4 from J, leaving 9 bases between them. This CDR3 contains 13 residues. CDR3 residues: CASSSPFADTQYF. As DNA, the CDR3 is TGTGCCAGCAGCTCCCCGTTCGCAGATACGCAGTATTTT.

The J gene is TRBJ2-2, the V gene TRBV2; 10 nucleotides match TRBD1. CDR1 SNHLY and CDR2 FYNNEI come from the germline V gene. The CDR3 runs 18 residues. Trimming cost V 7 bases and J 1 base; bases outside gene matches: 12. The CDR3 protein is CASTVRTGGEVNTGELFF. The CDR3 coding sequence is TGTGCCAGCACGGTAAGGACAGGGGGTGAGGTGAACACCGGGGAGCTGTTTTTT. The complete variable domain, with remaining parts taken from reference TRBV2 and TRBJ2-2, reads EPEVTQTPSHQVTQMGQEVILRCVPISNHLYFYWYRQILGQKVEFLVSFYNNEISEKSEIFDDQFSVERPDGSNFTLKIRSTKLEDSAMYFCASTVRTGGEVNTGELFFGEGSRLTVL.

The chain couples TRBV6-4 to TRBJ2-2; TRBD1 matches at 8 bases. Trimming took 7 bases from V and 4 from J; bases not matched to a gene: 8. The CDR3 has 15 residues. Germline-derived CDR1 and CDR2 are MRHNA and SNTAGT. The CDR3 sequence is CASTRTGGFTGELFF. The CDR3 DNA reads TGTGCCAGCACCCGAACAGGGGGGTTCACCGGGGAGCTGTTTTTT.

The V call is TRBV19, the J call TRBJ1-2; 7 bases fit TRBD1. The V gene end was trimmed by 5 bases and the J gene end by 4 bases; junction bases not matched to a gene: 10. The germline V gene encodes CDR1 LNHDA and CDR2 SQIVND (reference sequence). The CDR3 is 15 residues long. This CDR3 is CASSSLTGILYGYTF. CDR3 bases: TGTGCCAGTAGTTCTCTGACAGGGATCCTCTATGGCTACACCTTC.

The V call is TRBV24-1, the J call TRBJ2-1; 7 nucleotides line up with TRBD2. Germline V lookup: CDR1 KGHDR, CDR2 SFDVKD. With V trimmed by 2 bases and J by 7 bases, 7 bases remained unmatched. The CDR3 is 15 amino acids. The CDR3 DNA is TGTGCCACCAGTGATTCCGCGGGAGTGGGAAATGAGCAGTTCTTC. Its protein product is CATSDSAGVGNEQFF.

The J gene is TRBJ1-2, the V gene TRBV18; no clear D. The CDR3 sequence is 17 residues long. The V end lost 6 bases, the J end lost 4 bases, and 24 bases lay between the germline ends. The V gene's germline CDR1 is KGHSH and CDR2 LQKENI. The CDR3 here is CASSQGEETRLGYGYTF. The CDR3 coding sequence is TGTGCCAGCTCCCAAGGAGAGGAGACCCGATTGGGCTATGGCTACACCTTC.

CDR3 loop: CASSIDRGLAFSEQFF. CDR3 sequence (DNA): TGTGCCAGTAGTATAGACCGAGGACTAGCGTTCTCTGAGCAGTTCTTC. The chain employs TRBV19 and TRBJ2-1, with 9 bases matching TRBD2. The CDR3 contains 16 residues. Trimming at V came to 0 bases and at J to 9 bases, leaving 9 bases not matched to a gene. Germline V gene lookup returns CDR1 LNHDA and CDR2 SQIVND (reference sequence).

CDR3 residues: CASSAGPQETQYF. The CDR3 bases are TGCGCCAGCAGCGCGGGTCCCCAAGAGACCCAGTACTTC. The V and J genes are TRBV5-1 and TRBJ2-5; weak D call: TRBD2 (5 bases). This CDR3 has 13 residues. CDR1 and CDR2 (germline): SGHRS, YFSETQ. Trimming took off 4 bases at V and 1 base at J, with 8 bases between the two ends.

J is TRBJ1-5 and V is TRBV19, with D perhaps matching TRBD1 (6 bases). Deletions cut 11 bases from V and 6 bases from J, with 17 bases between. The germline CDR1 and CDR2 sequences are LNHDA and SQIVND (reference sequence). This CDR3 is built from 13 residues. The DNA for the CDR3 is TGTGCCGGCGGGGGGGCGGGCACTCAGCCCCAGCATTTT. Translation: CAGGGAGTQPQHF.

The rearrangement uses TRBV18 and TRBJ2-3; TRBD2 matches at 10 bases. This CDR3 has 16 amino acids. The V segment lost 8 bases and the J segment 2 bases; nucleotides outside the gene matches: 10. Germline values: CDR1 KGHSH, CDR2 LQKENI. The CDR3 reads CASRTSGPLPTDTQYF. In nucleotides, the CDR3 is TGTGCCAGCCGGACTAGCGGACCCCTCCCCACAGATACGCAGTATTTT.

The rearrangement joins TRBV7-2 to TRBJ1-5; TRBD1 agrees at 7 bases. V dropped 1 base and J dropped 2; count of bases not matched to a gene: 5. The CDR3 has 16 amino acids. Per the germline V gene, CDR1 is SGHTA and CDR2 is FQGNSA. In DNA, the CDR3 is TGTGCCAGCAGCTTAGTGGCAGGGGGTCGCAATCAGCCCCAGCATTTT. Amino acid sequence: CASSLVAGGRNQPQHF.

V usage is TRBV4-2 and J usage is TRBJ1-3, with D unresolved. Germline CDR1 and CDR2: LGHNA and YNFKEQ. The CDR3 totals 16 residues. Trimming shortened V by 3 bases and J by 0 bases, and 12 bases separated the two germline ends. The CDR3 protein is CASSQSASSSGNTIYF. Here the CDR3 DNA reads TGTGCCAGCAGCCAGTCCGCCTCGAGCTCTGGAAACACCATATATTTT.

CDR3 in DNA: TGTGCCAGCAGTAAAACGGGGGGGAGTGGCTACACCTTC. Its translation is CASSKTGGSGYTF. The chain carries TRBV28 and TRBJ1-2, with TRBD1 as a possible D gene (5 bases). There are 13 residues in the CDR3. The V end lost 5 bases, the J end lost 7 bases, and 14 bases lay between the germline ends. Germline V CDR1 and CDR2: MDHEN, SYDVKM.

This sequence joins TRBV5-1 and TRBJ2-2; 12 bases line up with TRBD1. J lost 6 bases, V lost 3 bases, and 3 bases had no gene match. Germline V gene data show CDR1 as SGHRS and CDR2 as YFSETQ. The CDR3 has 15 amino acids. CDR3 region: CASSSGQGASGELFF. CDR3 nucleotides: TGCGCCAGCAGCTCGGGACAGGGGGCCTCCGGGGAGCTGTTTTTT.

Here the CDR3 reads CASSIDATGRRNGYTF. In DNA form, the CDR3 reads TGTGCCAGTAGTATAGATGCCACAGGGAGACGGAATGGCTACACCTTC. The chain is built from TRBV19 and TRBJ1-2, with D perhaps TRBD1 (6 bases). Trimming removed 0 bases from V and 6 bases from J, with 17 bases in between. CDR1 LNHDA and CDR2 SQIVND come from the germline V gene (reference sequence). The CDR3 consists of 16 residues.

The chain has TRBV6-5 and TRBJ2-7; 7 nucleotides agree with TRBD1. Looked up from germline, CDR1 is MNHEY and CDR2 is SVGAGI. Losses at the gene ends were 8 bases for V and 0 bases for J; bases not matched to a gene: 4. The CDR3 spans 13 residues. The CDR3: CASEDRSSYEQYF. As DNA, the CDR3 is TGTGCCAGCGAGGACAGGAGCTCCTACGAGCAGTACTTC.